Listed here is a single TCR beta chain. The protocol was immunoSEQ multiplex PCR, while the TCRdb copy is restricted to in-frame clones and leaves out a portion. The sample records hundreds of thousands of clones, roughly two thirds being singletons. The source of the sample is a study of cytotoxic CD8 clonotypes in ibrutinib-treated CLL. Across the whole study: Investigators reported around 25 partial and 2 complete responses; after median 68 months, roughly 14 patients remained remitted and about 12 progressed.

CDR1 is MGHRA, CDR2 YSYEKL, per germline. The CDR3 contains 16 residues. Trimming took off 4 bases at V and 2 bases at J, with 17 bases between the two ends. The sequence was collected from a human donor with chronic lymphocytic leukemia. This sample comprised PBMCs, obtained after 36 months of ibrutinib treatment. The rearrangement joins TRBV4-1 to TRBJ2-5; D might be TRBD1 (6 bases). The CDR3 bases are TGCGCCAGCAGCCCAGCTGCGACAGGTACGCAAGAGACCCAGTACTTC. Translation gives CASSPAATGTQETQYF.